These T cell receptor beta chains were read from a single sample in a study of response to subunit inactivated influenza vaccine. Each CDR3 protein is one row after TCRdb ran MiXCR on the RT-PCR reads. This table has around 530,000 distinct CDR3 sequences, over 9.5% appearing once. This sample comprised PBMCs from blood, obtained on the day of vaccination. All receptors come from a man between 50 and 59 years old who received an inactivated influenza vaccine. The CDR3 runs from the conserved cysteine through the conserved F or W. D genes are given only for firm matches. Part of the rows lack a size; the others show once, few, many or a class for expanded clones.

TRBJ1-3	.	15	TRBV5-1	.	CASSLTYLSGNTIYF	TGCGCCAGCAGCTTAACCTACCTCTCTGGAAACACCATATATTTT
TRBJ1-1	many	19	TRBV11-2	.	CASSLVLAGSASSNTEAFF	TGTGCCAGCAGCTTAGTCTTGGCAGGCTCTGCTTCTTCGAACACTGAAGCTTTCTTT
TRBJ2-6	few	15	TRBV18	.	CASSPPYSGANVLTF	TGTGCCAGCTCACCACCGTACTCTGGGGCCAACGTCCTGACTTTC
TRBJ2-1	few	18	TRBV5-1	TRBD1	CASSLGTGGYTLYSEQFF	TGCGCCAGCAGCTTGGGGACAGGGGGCTACACCCTCTACAGTGAGCAGTTCTTC
TRBJ2-7	.	11	TRBV28	.	CATLRRSEQYF	TGTGCCACCCTCAGGAGGAGCGAGCAGTACTTC
TRBJ2-7	few	14	TRBV18	.	CASSPNFDSYEQYF	TGTGCCAGCTCACCAAACTTCGACTCCTACGAGCAGTACTTC
TRBJ2-2	many	17	TRBV15	TRBD2	CATSREITSGSTGELFF	TGTGCCACCAGCAGAGAAATTACTAGCGGGTCCACCGGGGAGCTGTTTTTT
TRBJ2-7	few	14	TRBV3-1	.	CASSQNPVSYEQYF	TGTGCCAGCAGCCAGAATCCAGTTTCCTACGAGCAGTACTTC
TRBJ2-3	many	16	TRBV5-1	TRBD2	CASSLLKLAGPDTQYF	TGCGCCAGCAGCTTGCTTAAACTAGCGGGCCCAGATACGCAGTATTTT
TRBJ1-1	few	15	TRBV5-1	TRBD1	CASSSMGQQNTEAFF	TGCGCCAGCAGCTCCATGGGACAGCAGAACACTGAAGCTTTCTTT
TRBJ1-1	many	15	TRBV12-3/TRBV12-4	TRBD1	CASSPGTGAGTEAFF	TGTGCCAGCAGTCCTGGGACAGGGGCAGGGACTGAAGCTTTCTTT
TRBJ1-1	many	14	TRBV11-2	.	CASSLEGVGTEAFF	TGTGCCAGCAGCTTAGAAGGGGTAGGCACTGAAGCTTTCTTT
TRBJ2-3	few	13	TRBV12-3/TRBV12-4	.	CASSTGVHDTQYF	TGTGCCAGCAGTACGGGGGTTCATGATACGCAGTATTTT
TRBJ1-2	.	14	TRBV5-1	.	CASRDRSGNYGYTF	TGCGCCAGCAGAGACAGGTCCGGTAACTATGGCTACACCTTC
TRBJ2-7	.	14	TRBV20-1	TRBD2	CSASSGRVLYEQYF	TGCAGTGCAAGTAGCGGGAGGGTTCTGTACGAGCAGTACTTC
TRBJ2-6	.	17	TRBV23-1	TRBD1	CASSQGDRFGGANVLTF	TGCGCCAGCAGTCAAGGGGACAGGTTCGGTGGGGCCAACGTCCTGACTTTC
TRBJ1-2	many	14	TRBV2	.	CASSEVRTNYGYTF	TGTGCCAGCAGTGAGGTCAGAACTAACTATGGCTACACCTTC
TRBJ1-4	many	12	TRBV12-3/TRBV12-4	.	CASSQSGEKLFF	TGTGCCAGCAGTCAGTCGGGGGAAAAACTGTTTTTT
TRBJ1-6	.	17	TRBV6-1	TRBD1	CASRSQNRGTVNSPLHF	TGTGCCAGCAGATCTCAAAACCGTGGGACAGTTAATTCACCCCTCCACTTT
TRBJ2-7	few	14	TRBV20-1	.	CSAPGEASSYEQYF	TGCAGTGCTCCGGGAGAGGCCAGCTCCTACGAGCAGTACTTC
TRBJ2-1	.	15	TRBV12-3/TRBV12-4	TRBD2	CASRVLAGGFNEQFF	TGTGCCAGCAGGGTACTAGCGGGAGGGTTTAATGAGCAGTTCTTC